This record covers a single T cell receptor (beta chain). There is no known antigen for this receptor. No much larger clone is present one base from it, and per-base qualities are unavailable. This sample was taken from a study of siplizumab effects on memory and regulatory T cells (dated by TCRdb to the late 2010s). Context from the whole study: The effect of the anti-CD2 antibody siplizumab on alloreactive T-cell subsets was examined in allogeneic mixed lymphocyte reactions constructed from human PBMCs.

Libraries were constructed by the immunoSEQ multiplex PCR assay. The deep sequencing platform assayed approximately 10^5 TCR templates per sample. Genomic DNA extracted from sorted T cells was used for TCRbeta CDR3 sequencing. The study's processing was this. The R programming language was used for clonal analysis of the TCRbeta CDR3 data. Comparing unstimulated samples against CFSE-low samples taken after the reaction was how alloreactive CD4+ and CD8+ clones were defined. Alloreactive CD4+ clones were assigned to regulatory or non-regulatory origin by matching sequences to sorted unstimulated Treg and non-Treg repertoires. The immuneACCESS repertoire file appears here via TCRdb, limited to in-frame rearrangements. These files lack a portion of the clones; in checked studies, under half of the deficit traces to unresolved V genes, and the cause of the others is not known. D and trimming come from the DNA, and the V and J calls and clone size come from that table. Counted in this sample were approximately 50,000 clones; about 93% of them appeared once. The ten largest clones add up to 17% of the sample.

Sorted unstimulated T cells and proliferating T cells recovered from mixed lymphocyte reactions underwent TCRbeta CDR3 sequencing. Fresh whole blood from about ten HLA-typed healthy donors served as the source for isolating PBMCs. V is shortened by 4 bases, J by 3 bases, and the region joining them spans 10 bases. CDR3 length: 13 amino acids, cysteine to phenylalanine. The only DNA kept is the CDR3, 39 bases in frame from the first base. CDR1 and CDR2 (SEHNR, FQNEAQ) derive from the germline V gene (reference sequence). The study at large found these results: Siplizumab significantly reduced the cumulative frequency of alloreactive sequences traceable to unstimulated CD4+ memory T cells. Roughly 75-95% of proliferating CD4+ or CD8+ clones could not be assigned a naive or memory phenotype. Unstimulated naive T cells appeared more diverse than memory T cells, and naive cells seemed to contribute substantially to the alloresponse. Because sequences below about 10^-5 frequency were poorly captured, only a minor fraction of alloreactive clones could be mapped to unstimulated subsets. Among mappable alloreactive CD4+ clones, the Treg-derived fraction averaged around 70% with siplizumab versus about 27% in control reactions. The suppressive function of proliferating Tregs from siplizumab cultures was not functionally confirmed.

Sequenced input: CD8+ T cells sorted from blood. Recombination joined TRBV7-9 with TRBJ2-7; the D gene is unclear. The clonotype comes from a human donor in good health. CDR3 protein: CASSSRTIYEQYF. DNA sequence: TGTGCCAGCAGCTCCCGGACCATCTACGAGCAGTACTTC.